This TCR beta chain appears in the sequencing data of a study of T cell changes during pregnancy in multiple sclerosis. The CDR3 runs to 14 residues. CDR1 is MDHEN and CDR2 is SYDVKM in the germline V gene. Trimming cost V 5 bases and J 0 bases, with 5 bases left between them. The sample holds one count of this clone. The sample has other DNA sequences that encode this CDR3 too. TCRdb's copy holds only in-frame clones and misses some; the assay was immunoSEQ multiplex PCR. This sample carries roughly 99,000 clones, under 95% of them seen once, and the ten largest clones take roughly 2.3%. This receptor was obtained from a female donor in good health, enrolled as a control in a pregnancy study. This chain uses TRBV28 with TRBJ2-6, with TRBD2 as a possible D gene (5 bases). The sample consisted of peripheral blood, taken after pregnancy. The chain's CDR3 is CASSRDSGANVLTF. The CDR3 bases are TGTGCCAGCAGTCGGGACTCTGGGGCCAACGTCCTGACTTTC.